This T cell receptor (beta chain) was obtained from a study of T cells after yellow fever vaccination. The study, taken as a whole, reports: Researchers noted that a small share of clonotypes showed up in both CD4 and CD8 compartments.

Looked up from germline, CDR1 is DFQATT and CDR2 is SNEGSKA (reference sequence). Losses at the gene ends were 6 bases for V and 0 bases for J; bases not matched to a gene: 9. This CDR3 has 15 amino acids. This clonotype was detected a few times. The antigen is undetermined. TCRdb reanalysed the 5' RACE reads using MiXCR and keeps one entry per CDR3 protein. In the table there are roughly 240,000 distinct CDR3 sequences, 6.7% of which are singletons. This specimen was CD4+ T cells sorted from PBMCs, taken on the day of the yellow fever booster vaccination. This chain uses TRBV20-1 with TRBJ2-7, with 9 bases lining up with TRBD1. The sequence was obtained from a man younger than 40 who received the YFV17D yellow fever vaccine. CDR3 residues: CSAYNTGQGSYEQYF. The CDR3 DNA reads TGCAGTGCCTACAATACGGGACAGGGCTCCTACGAGCAGTACTTC.